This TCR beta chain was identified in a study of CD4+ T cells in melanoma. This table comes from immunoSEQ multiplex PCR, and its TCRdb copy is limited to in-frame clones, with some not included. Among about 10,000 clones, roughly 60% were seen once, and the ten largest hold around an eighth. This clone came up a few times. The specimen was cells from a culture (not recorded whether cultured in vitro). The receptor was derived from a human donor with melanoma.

CDR3 DNA: TGTGCCAGCAGGAAGAGTAGCAATCAGCCCCAGCATTTT. The encoded protein is CASRKSSNQPQHF. This chain connects TRBV6-5 to TRBJ1-5; D not certain. This CDR3 has 13 amino acids. Trimming cost V 6 bases and J 0 bases, with 6 bases left between them. Germline CDR1 MNHEY, CDR2 SVGAGI.